This TCR beta chain was profiled in a study of shared clonotypes between healthy human individuals. General observations from the study: Blood alone was sampled, and tissue repertoires likely differ.

In germline, CDR1 is ENHRY, CDR2 SYGVKD. This CDR3 is built from 16 residues. Trimming shortened V by 4 bases and J by 5 bases, and 18 bases separated the two germline ends. Caucasian adults living in Nashville, Tennessee, provided all samples. Around 90 million PBMCs served as the genomic DNA source for unsorted samples. Several immunoSEQ plates held equal portions of the genomic DNA taken from each subset. The data were produced by immunoSEQ multiplex PCR, yet TCRdb's version contains in-frame clones alone and is incomplete. The data show fewer than 550,000 clones, with over 60% seen just once and about 12% held by the top ten. Remarks on this clone: Its target is unknown.

The rearrangement uses TRBV10-3 and TRBJ2-1; TRBD1 might be the D (5 bases). This TCR was recovered from a woman aged 40 to 55 in good health. Some clones in this sample may be carry-over from other donors' samples. Sequencing was done on a sample of PBMCs. The CDR3 sequence is CAISGTVQERDNEQFF. The CDR3, as DNA: TGTGCCATCAGTGGAACTGTACAGGAAAGGGACAATGAGCAGTTCTTC.